This is a list of T cell receptor beta chains from one sample in a study of OX40 agonist ivuxolimab in advanced cancers. The method was immunoSEQ multiplex PCR; TCRdb's version includes in-frame clones alone and lacks a portion of them. The table records more than 30,000 clones, about 88% of them present only once. This specimen was CD4+ or CD8+ T cells sorted from blood, taken in a trial of the OX40 agonist ivuxolimab. The receptors were gathered from an adult with an advanced solid tumor such as melanoma, head and neck, liver or kidney cancer. Both conserved end residues are part of each CDR3. The D gene is left open where the match is weak. The listing skips clone size in some rows; elsewhere it reads once, few, many or a size class.

TRBV7-2	.	.	TRBJ2-1	TGTGCCAGCAGCCTAGTCAATGAGCAGTTCTTC	CASSLVNEQFF
TRBV7-3	.	TRBD1	TRBJ1-5	TGTGCCAGCACCCCGAACGGGACAGGGGGCTTACCCCAGCATTTT	CASTPNGTGGLPQHF
TRBV16	once	TRBD2	TRBJ2-1	TGTGCCAGCAGCCACTCCCGCGGCACTAGCGGGAGGTCCTACAATGAGCAGTTCTTC	CASSHSRGTSGRSYNEQFF
TRBV27	.	TRBD1	TRBJ1-2	TGTGCCAGCAGCCTCGGACAGGGTGTAGACTACACCTTC	CASSLGQGVDYTF
TRBV28	once	.	TRBJ1-5	TGTGCCAGCTTTCCGGACAGCGCCTCGACGAGCAATCAGCCCCAGCATTTT	CASFPDSASTSNQPQHF
TRBV4-1	.	.	TRBJ2-7	TGCGCCAGCAGCCCAGACTCCGGGACGCCCGAGCAGTACTTC	CASSPDSGTPEQYF
TRBV5-1	once	TRBD1	TRBJ2-3	TGCGCCAGCAGCCGTGCGACCGGGACAGCGACAGATACGCAGTATTTT	CASSRATGTATDTQYF
TRBV4-3	.	.	TRBJ2-7	TGCGCCAGCAGCCAAGATGGGCCGGGAGTAGGATACGAGCAGTACTTC	CASSQDGPGVGYEQYF
TRBV5-1	.	TRBD2	TRBJ2-7	TGCGCCAGCAGCCGAAAGCGGGAGCCCTACGAGCAGTACTTC	CASSRKREPYEQYF
TRBV5-1	.	.	TRBJ2-1	TGCGCCGGCAGCTTGGTAAGGGCCCTGAATGAGCAGTTCTTC	CAGSLVRALNEQFF
TRBV28	.	TRBD1	TRBJ1-1	TGTGCCAGCAGTCCAAACAGGGGAAGCACTGAAGCTTTCTTT	CASSPNRGSTEAFF
TRBV7-8	.	TRBD2	TRBJ2-7	TGTGCCAGCAGCTTGCCAGTCCGGACTAGCGGGAGATACGAGCAGTACTTC	CASSLPVRTSGRYEQYF
TRBV7-9	.	TRBD2	TRBJ2-7	TGTGCCAGCAGCTCCCCTACTGTGACTAGCGGGAGTAACAACGAGCAGTACTTC	CASSSPTVTSGSNNEQYF
TRBV7-9	once	.	TRBJ2-3	TGTGCCAGCAGCTCCCTGAGATCTTCCCAAAGCACAGATACGCAGTATTTT	CASSSLRSSQSTDTQYF
TRBV6-5	.	.	TRBJ2-2	TGTGCCAGCAGTAGTGGGCGGTGGACCGGGGAGCTGTTTTTT	CASSSGRWTGELFF
TRBV5-5	once	.	TRBJ1-5	TGTGCCAGCAGCTTGACTGGGGGGGGACAGCCCCAGCATTTT	CASSLTGGGQPQHF
TRBV7-9	.	TRBD2	TRBJ2-1	TGTGCCAGCAGCACCCAACGGGGGATAGCGGGAGGCTACAATGAGCAGTTCTTC	CASSTQRGIAGGYNEQFF
TRBV7-6	.	.	TRBJ2-3	TGTGCCAGCAGCTTACTAGGGGGGACAGATACGCAGTATTTT	CASSLLGGTDTQYF
TRBV7-9	once	.	TRBJ1-1	TGTGCCAGCAGCTTAGGTGACAGCGAAGCTTTCTTT	CASSLGDSEAFF
TRBV5-5	.	.	TRBJ2-1	TGTGCCAGCAGCCCCTATAGTCAGGGTGAGCAGTTCTTC	CASSPYSQGEQFF
TRBV14	few	.	TRBJ1-4	TGTGCCAGCAGCCAAGACAGGGGTGGATCTAATGAAAAACTGTTTTTT	CASSQDRGGSNEKLFF
TRBV12-5	.	.	TRBJ2-5	TGTGCTAGTGGTTTGGGGACCCCAGGGGAGACCCAGTACTTC	CASGLGTPGETQYF
TRBV15	.	.	TRBJ1-2	TGTGCCACCAGCCCCGGGACCGCCTATGGCTACACCTTC	CATSPGTAYGYTF
TRBV28	.	TRBD1	TRBJ1-1	TGTGCCAGCAGTTTACTCCCGGGACAGGGGGCGGGCACTGAAGCTTTCTTT	CASSLLPGQGAGTEAFF
TRBV5-1	.	TRBD1	TRBJ2-3	TGCGCCAGCAGCTCTAGGACAGGGGCCACAGATACGCAGTATTTT	CASSSRTGATDTQYF
TRBV4-1	.	TRBD1	TRBJ2-7	TGCGCCAGCAGCCAAGGTAGGAGCACAGGGGGACTTTCCTACGAGCAGTACTTC	CASSQGRSTGGLSYEQYF
TRBV7-9	once	.	TRBJ2-7	TGTGCCAGCAGCTTAATTTCCGGGGAGCAGTACTTC	CASSLISGEQYF